These T cell receptor beta chains were read from a single sample in a study of blood T cell repertoires in COVID-19. Measured with immunoSEQ multiplex PCR; TCRdb has only the in-frame clones, and not every one. The repertoire holds roughly 200,000 clones, with approximately 85% as singletons. The specimen was peripheral blood. The receptors originated from a woman aged 55-69 years with acute or convalescent COVID-19. The CDR3 runs from the conserved cysteine through the conserved F or W. Each record gives: J gene, V gene, clone size, D gene, CDR3 protein, CDR3 DNA. A D gene is named only where the DNA matches it firmly. Rows may omit the clone size; those that give it use once, few, many or a size class.

>TRBJ1-1|TRBV11-2|once|NA
CASSLDFPAGNTEAFF
TGTGCCAGCAGCTTAGATTTCCCGGCAGGGAACACTGAAGCTTTCTTT
>TRBJ1-1|TRBV6-6|NA|NA
CASTRGGGNTEAFF
TGTGCCAGCACCCGCGGGGGCGGGAACACTGAAGCTTTCTTT
>TRBJ2-1|TRBV10-1|once|NA
CASSRTRGYNEQFF
TGCGCCAGCAGTAGGACCCGGGGATACAATGAGCAGTTCTTC
>TRBJ1-2|TRBV2|NA|TRBD1
CASSDPSRTGDYGYTF
TGTGCCAGCAGTGACCCCTCAAGGACAGGGGATTATGGCTACACCTTC
>TRBJ2-1|TRBV11-2|NA|NA
CASSRGDYNEQFF
TGTGCCAGCAGCCGCGGAGACTACAATGAGCAGTTCTTC
>TRBJ1-2|TRBV7-9|NA|TRBD1
CASSRTIPGQVYGYTF
TGTGCCAGCAGCCGAACTATCCCGGGACAGGTCTATGGCTACACCTTC
>TRBJ2-1|TRBV18|NA|TRBD2
CASSLKSLAGGYNEQFF
TGTGCCAGCTCACTCAAAAGCCTAGCGGGAGGGTACAATGAGCAGTTCTTC
>TRBJ2-2|TRBV5-1|NA|TRBD2
CASSLAPGTSGGNTGELFF
TGCGCCAGCAGCTTGGCCCCAGGGACTAGCGGGGGGAACACCGGGGAGCTGTTTTTT
>TRBJ1-2|TRBV5-1|NA|TRBD1
CASSLVTSPGGNYGYTF
TGCGCCAGCAGCTTGGTGACAAGCCCAGGGGGGAACTATGGCTACACCTTC
>TRBJ2-1|TRBV7-7|NA|TRBD2
CASSLTIAGAGNEQFF
TGTGCTAGCAGCTTAACCATAGCGGGAGCGGGCAATGAGCAGTTCTTC
>TRBJ1-1|TRBV5-5|few|NA
CASRAEGRVTEAFF
TGTGCCAGCAGGGCGGAGGGTAGGGTCACTGAAGCTTTCTTT
>TRBJ1-5|TRBV29-1|NA|TRBD1
CSVSEGQDQPQHF
TGCAGCGTTTCGGAGGGACAGGATCAGCCCCAGCATTTT
>TRBJ1-5|TRBV6-1|NA|NA
CASSEALRPGWHQPQHF
TGTGCCAGCAGTGAAGCGCTTCGCCCGGGGTGGCATCAGCCCCAGCATTTT
>TRBJ2-5|TRBV5-1|NA|NA
CASSLVGGETQYF
TGCGCCAGCAGCTTGGTGGGGGGAGAGACCCAGTACTTC
>TRBJ2-1|TRBV19|NA|TRBD1
CASSIMALAQGYNEQFF
TGTGCCAGTAGTATTATGGCCCTAGCACAGGGGTACAATGAGCAGTTCTTC
>TRBJ1-3|TRBV28|NA|NA
CASSPPGLRVWSSGNTIYF
TGTGCCAGCAGTCCCCCGGGATTAAGGGTCTGGAGCTCTGGAAACACCATATATTTT
>TRBJ2-5|TRBV5-6|NA|TRBD2
CASSSTGLAGGGETQYF
TGTGCCAGCAGCTCTACCGGACTAGCGGGAGGGGGAGAGACCCAGTACTTC
>TRBJ1-5|TRBV7-2|NA|TRBD1
CASSAQTGLPQHF
TGTGCCAGCAGCGCGCAGACAGGGTTGCCCCAGCATTTT
>TRBJ2-3|TRBV20-1|NA|NA
CSASRGGATDTQYF
TGCAGTGCTAGTAGGGGGGGAGCCACAGATACGCAGTATTTT
>TRBJ2-1|TRBV29-1|NA|TRBD1
CSLIQGSNEQFF
TGCAGCCTCATACAGGGGAGCAATGAGCAGTTCTTC
>TRBJ2-1|TRBV18|NA|NA
CASSPMAEANEQFF
TGTGCCAGCTCACCAATGGCGGAAGCCAATGAGCAGTTCTTC
>TRBJ2-7|TRBV5-8|many|NA
CASSLGGGNEQYF
TGTGCCAGCAGCTTGGGAGGGGGAAACGAGCAGTACTTC
>TRBJ1-5|TRBV2|NA|NA
CASSDRGTGNQPQHF
TGTGCCAGCAGTGATCGGGGGACGGGCAATCAGCCCCAGCATTTT
>TRBJ1-2|TRBV9|NA|NA
CASSAEGLILYGYTF
TGTGCCAGCAGCGCGGAGGGTCTCATTCTCTATGGCTACACCTTC
>TRBJ1-1|TRBV15|NA|NA
CATSREYRPNTEAFF
TGTGCCACCAGCAGAGAATACAGACCGAACACTGAAGCTTTCTTT
>TRBJ2-1|TRBV5-4|NA|TRBD2
CASSLPGTSRNEQFF
TGTGCCAGCAGCTTGCCCGGGACTAGCAGAAATGAGCAGTTCTTC
>TRBJ1-2|TRBV5-6|NA|NA
CASSPPQGFSYGYTF
TGTGCCAGCAGCCCCCCCCAGGGGTTTTCCTATGGCTACACCTTC
>TRBJ1-2|TRBV28|NA|NA
CASERSGKNYGYTF
TGTGCCAGCGAGCGTTCAGGGAAAAACTATGGCTACACCTTC